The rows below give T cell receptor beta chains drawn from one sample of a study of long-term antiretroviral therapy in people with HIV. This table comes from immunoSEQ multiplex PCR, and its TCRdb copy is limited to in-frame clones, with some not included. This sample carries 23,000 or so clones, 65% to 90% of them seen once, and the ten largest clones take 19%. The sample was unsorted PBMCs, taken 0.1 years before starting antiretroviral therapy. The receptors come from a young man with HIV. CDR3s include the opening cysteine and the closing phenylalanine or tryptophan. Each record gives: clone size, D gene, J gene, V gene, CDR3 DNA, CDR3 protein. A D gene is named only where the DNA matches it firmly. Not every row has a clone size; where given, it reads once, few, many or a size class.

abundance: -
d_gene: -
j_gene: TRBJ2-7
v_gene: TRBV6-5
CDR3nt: TGTGCCAGCAGTTATAACAGAGAGAACGAGCAGTACTTC
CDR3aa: CASSYNRENEQYF

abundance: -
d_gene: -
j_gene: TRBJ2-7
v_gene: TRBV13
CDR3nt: TGTGCCAGCAGGGCTCCTCAGGGCTACGAGCAGTACTTC
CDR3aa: CASRAPQGYEQYF

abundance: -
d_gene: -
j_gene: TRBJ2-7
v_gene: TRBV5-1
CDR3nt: TGCGCCAGCAGCTTCGCCCAGAGCTCCTACGAGCAGTACTTC
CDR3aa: CASSFAQSSYEQYF

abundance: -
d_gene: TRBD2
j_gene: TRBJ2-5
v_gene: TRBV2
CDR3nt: TGTGCCAGCACCCCGACTAGCGGGGAACGGGAGACCCAGTACTTC
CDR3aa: CASTPTSGERETQYF

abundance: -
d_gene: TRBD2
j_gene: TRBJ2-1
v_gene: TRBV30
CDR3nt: TGTGCCTGGAACCTAGCGGGAGGCCGGGCAAGGTCCTACAATGAGCAGTTCTTC
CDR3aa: CAWNLAGGRARSYNEQFF

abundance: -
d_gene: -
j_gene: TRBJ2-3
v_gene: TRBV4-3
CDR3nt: TGCGCCAGCAGCCAAGATTTGTCACCTGTCACAGATACGCAGTATTTT
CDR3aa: CASSQDLSPVTDTQYF

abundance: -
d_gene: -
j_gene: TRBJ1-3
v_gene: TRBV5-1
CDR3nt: TGCGCCAGCACACGGGCGGGCGGAGCTGGAAACACCATATATTTT
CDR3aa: CASTRAGGAGNTIYF

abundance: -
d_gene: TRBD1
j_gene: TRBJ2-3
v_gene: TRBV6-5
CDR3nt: TGTGCCAGCAGTTTCATGACAGGGGGCACAGATACGCAGTATTTT
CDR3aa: CASSFMTGGTDTQYF

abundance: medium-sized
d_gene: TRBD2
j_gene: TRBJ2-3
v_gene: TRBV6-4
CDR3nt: TGTGCCAGCAGTGACGGACTAGCGGGGGGGCCGAGAGATACGCAGTATTTT
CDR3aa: CASSDGLAGGPRDTQYF

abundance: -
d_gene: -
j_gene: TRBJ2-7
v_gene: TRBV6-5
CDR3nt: TGTGCCAGCAGTTACAGTGGCGGAGAAGGCTACGAGCAGTACTTC
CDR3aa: CASSYSGGEGYEQYF

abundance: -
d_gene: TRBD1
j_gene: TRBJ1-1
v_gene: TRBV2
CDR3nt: TGTGCCAGCAGCACAACAGGGGCCAACACTGAAGCTTTCTTT
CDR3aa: CASSTTGANTEAFF

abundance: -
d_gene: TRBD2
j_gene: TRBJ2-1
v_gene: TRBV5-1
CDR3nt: TGCGCCAGCAGCTTGAATTCCCTAGCGGAATCCTACAATGAGCAGTTCTTC
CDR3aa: CASSLNSLAESYNEQFF

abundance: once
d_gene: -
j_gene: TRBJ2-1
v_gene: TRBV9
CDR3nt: TGTGCCAGCAGCCCATCTGGTTTCTACAATGAGCAGTTCTTC
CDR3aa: CASSPSGFYNEQFF

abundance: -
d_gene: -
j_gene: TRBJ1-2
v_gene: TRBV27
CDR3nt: TGTGCCAGCAGTTTAGCGTCTTCCCTATATGGCTACACCTTC
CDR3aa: CASSLASSLYGYTF

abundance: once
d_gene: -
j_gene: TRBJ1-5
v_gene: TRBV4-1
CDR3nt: TGCGCCAGCAGCCAGAAATCCTCGCCGGGGGTCAATCAGCCCCAGCATTTT
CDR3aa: CASSQKSSPGVNQPQHF

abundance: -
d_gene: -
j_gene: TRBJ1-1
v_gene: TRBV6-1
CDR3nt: TGTGCCAGCAGTGAAAAGGAGAACACTGAAGCTTTCTTT
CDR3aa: CASSEKENTEAFF